What follows describes a single T cell receptor beta chain. The data belong to a study of cytotoxic CD8 clonotypes in ibrutinib-treated CLL. Profiling relied on immunoSEQ multiplex PCR, and the TCRdb table lists in-frame clones only, not all of them. The sample consists of about 130,000 clones, approximately 81% of them appearing once. Trimming took off 6 bases at V and 6 bases at J, with 13 bases between the two ends. The CDR3 contains 12 residues. Germline V CDR1 and CDR2: SGHNT, YYREEE (reference sequence). The sequenced sample was PBMCs, obtained after 12 months of ibrutinib treatment. The sequence was obtained from a human donor with chronic lymphocytic leukemia. The chain recombines TRBV5-4 with TRBJ2-7; TRBD1 is a possible D gene (5 bases). CDR3 DNA sequence: TGTGCCAGCACCATCAGGGTAGGCGAGCAGTACTTC. Translating gives CASTIRVGEQYF.